These 22 T cell receptor beta chains originate from one sample sequenced in a study of OX40 agonist ivuxolimab in advanced cancers. Repertoires were generated with immunoSEQ multiplex PCR, while TCRdb's copy carries only in-frame clones and drops some. This table has 100,000 or so clones, roughly four fifths appearing once. This specimen was CD4+ or CD8+ T cells sorted from blood, taken in a trial of the OX40 agonist ivuxolimab. The receptors stem from an adult with an advanced solid tumor such as melanoma, head and neck, liver or kidney cancer.

The chain employs TRBV6-5 and TRBJ1-1; 9 bases are a match to TRBD1. Trimming at V came to 0 bases and at J to 6 bases, leaving 5 bases not matched to a gene. Germline CDR1 is MNHEY and CDR2 is SVGAGI. The CDR3 totals 15 residues. The CDR3 loop reads CASSYSIQGASEAFF. The CDR3 DNA reads as TGTGCCAGCAGTTACTCGATACAGGGGGCTTCTGAAGCTTTCTTT.

V gene TRBV7-9 combines with J gene TRBJ2-1, with 11 bases aligning to TRBD1. This CDR3 has 13 amino acids. The V gene's germline CDR1 is SEHNR and CDR2 FQNEAQ (reference sequence). The CDR3 spells CQAGTGGYNEQFF. The CDR3 nucleotides read TGTCAAGCAGGGACAGGGGGATACAATGAGCAGTTCTTC.

The CDR3 DNA sequence: TGTGCCAGCAGCTTACGGACTAGCGGGAGTTACAATGAGCAGTTCTTC. Its protein is CASSLRTSGSYNEQFF. V usage is TRBV7-8 and J usage is TRBJ2-1; 13 bases align to TRBD2. The length of the CDR3 is 16 residues. Losses at the gene ends were 2 bases for V and 4 bases for J; bases not matched to a gene: 2. Germline V gene data show CDR1 as SGHVS and CDR2 as FQNEAQ.

V gene TRBV29-1 combines with J gene TRBJ2-3; the match to TRBD1 covers 10 bases. The germline CDR1 and CDR2 sequences are SQVTM and ANQGSEA. CDR3 length: 16 amino acids. The trim removed 4 bases at V and 3 bases at J, leaving 10 bases unmatched. The CDR3 DNA reads TGCAGCGTTGGTAACACCCGGGACAGGGGTACAGATACGCAGTATTTT. Its translation is CSVGNTRDRGTDTQYF.

There are a few counts of this clone. The chain has TRBV12-5 and TRBJ1-4; 8 positions match TRBD1. CDR1 and CDR2 from the germline V gene are LGHNT and FRNRAP. The CDR3 runs 16 residues. The trim removed 1 base at V and 5 bases at J, leaving 6 bases unmatched. CDR3 DNA sequence: TGTGCTAGTGGTTTGGGAGACAGGGGCACGAATGAAAAACTGTTTTTT. This codes for CASGLGDRGTNEKLFF.

V is TRBV7-2 and J is TRBJ2-7; 8 bases match TRBD2. Unmatched junction bases numbered 9, after V lost 0 bases and J lost 2 bases. The CDR3 consists of 17 residues. Germline-derived CDR1 and CDR2 are SGHTA and FQGNSA. CDR3 DNA sequence: TGTGCCAGCAGCTTAGCGGCCCAGCGGGGGAGCACCTACGAGCAGTACTTC. Translated, it gives CASSLAAQRGSTYEQYF.

The V and J genes are TRBV7-7 and TRBJ1-3; possibly TRBD1 for D (5 bases). The germline CDR1 and CDR2 sequences are SSHAT and FNYEAQ (reference sequence). Trimming stripped 2 bases from V and 8 bases from J, with 10 bases between. The length of the CDR3 is 13 residues. The CDR3 protein is CASSLWGGDTIYF. The CDR3 coding sequence is TGTGCCAGCAGCTTATGGGGCGGAGACACCATATATTTT.

The chain carries TRBV29-1 and TRBJ1-1; D gene ambiguous. V lost 4 bases, J lost 3 bases, and 6 bases lay in between. The germline gives CDR1 SQVTM, CDR2 ANQGSEA. There are 11 residues in the CDR3. CDR3 in DNA: TGCAGCGTTGTTTTTGACACTGAAGCTTTCTTT. Translated: CSVVFDTEAFF.

This chain links TRBV5-8 with TRBJ2-6; no clear D. The germline V and J ends were trimmed by 6 bases and 4 bases, with 14 bases remaining between them. The germline V gene has CDR1 SGHTS and CDR2 YDEGEE. The CDR3 contains 15 residues. CDR3 nucleotide sequence: TGTGCCAGCACAATTTCGGGCGAGGGGGCCAACGTCCTGACTTTC. It yields the protein CASTISGEGANVLTF.

The gene calls are TRBV5-1 and TRBJ1-1; no firm D call. CDR3 length equals 12 residues. CDR1 and CDR2 from the germline V gene are SGHRS and YFSETQ. V lost 2 bases and J lost 5, with 7 bases in between. CDR3 region: CASSFSGTEAFF. Here the CDR3 DNA reads TGCGCCAGCAGCTTTTCCGGAACTGAAGCTTTCTTT.

This clone was seen once. The V gene is TRBV4-1, the J gene TRBJ2-7; 7 bases match TRBD1. Germline lookup yields CDR1 MGHRA and CDR2 YSYEKL. V shed 4 bases and J 2 bases; nucleotides not matched to a gene: 11. This CDR3 has 16 residues. The CDR3 bases are TGCGCCAGCAGCCCGGATATAGGGACAGCGGCCTACGAGCAGTACTTC. Its protein product is CASSPDIGTAAYEQYF.

The chain combines TRBV5-1 with TRBJ2-1; 10 bases agree with TRBD2. The CDR3 contains 15 residues. Germline V gene data show CDR1 as SGHRS and CDR2 as YFSETQ. The V gene end was trimmed by 6 bases and the J gene end by 6 bases; junction bases not matched to a gene: 9. The CDR3 here is CASTLLAGASNEQFF. CDR3 DNA: TGCGCCAGCACCCTGCTAGCGGGAGCTTCCAATGAGCAGTTCTTC.

This chain joins TRBV5-1 and TRBJ1-2; possibly TRBD1 for D (5 bases). Germline V gene data show CDR1 as SGHRS and CDR2 as YFSETQ. This CDR3 has 12 amino acids. The V and J ends lost 3 bases and 7 bases respectively, with 10 bases between them. In DNA form, the CDR3 reads TGCGCCAGCAGCTCGCAAGGGGTTGGCTACACCTTC. It encodes CASSSQGVGYTF.

V gene TRBV18 combines with J gene TRBJ2-7; D possibly matches TRBD1 or TRBD2 (5 bases each). Deletions cut 0 bases from V and 7 bases from J, with 13 bases between. The CDR3 is made up of 14 amino acids. Per the germline V gene, CDR1 is KGHSH and CDR2 is LQKENI. CDR3 sequence: CASSPPGVPREQYF. The CDR3 nucleotides are TGTGCCAGCTCACCACCGGGGGTGCCGAGAGAGCAGTACTTC.

In this sample, this clone turned up once. This chain joins TRBV27 and TRBJ2-2; D perhaps matches TRBD2 (5 bases). The germline V gene has CDR1 MNHEY and CDR2 SMNVEV (reference sequence). V lost 2 bases to trimming and J lost 6 bases, with 10 bases between them. The CDR3 consists of 14 residues. CDR3 loop: CASSLMASSGELFF. DNA for the CDR3: TGTGCCAGCAGTTTAATGGCTAGCTCCGGGGAGCTGTTTTTT.

Here the CDR3 DNA reads TGTGCCAGCTCCCGCCAGGGTCTTTTCACAGATACGCAGTATTTT. It is translated as CASSRQGLFTDTQYF. V gene TRBV18 combines with J gene TRBJ2-3; possibly TRBD1 for D (5 bases). Germline V lookup: CDR1 KGHSH, CDR2 LQKENI. The CDR3 runs 15 residues. V was cut by 6 bases and J by 2 bases, with 15 bases left in between.

This clone was detected once. This rearrangement joins TRBV27 to TRBJ2-7, with 7 nucleotides matching TRBD1. The J segment lost 2 bases and the V segment lost 6 bases, leaving 13 bases of the junction unmatched. The CDR3 is 16 residues long. Germline assignment: CDR1 MNHEY and CDR2 SMNVEV (reference sequence). CDR3 DNA: TGTGCCAGCAGGCCAGGACCGGGACAGAAGACCTACGAGCAGTACTTC. It translates to CASRPGPGQKTYEQYF.

The chain employs TRBV29-1 and TRBJ1-2, with D perhaps matching TRBD1 (5 bases). CDR1 SQVTM and CDR2 ANQGSEA come from the germline V gene. The CDR3 sequence is 11 residues long. V lost 2 bases to trimming and J lost 4 bases, with 5 bases between them. The CDR3 reads CSVEQGYGYTF. CDR3 DNA sequence: TGCAGCGTTGAACAGGGCTATGGCTACACCTTC.

The chain couples TRBV7-9 to TRBJ2-1; D perhaps matches TRBD1 (6 bases). V was trimmed by 1 base and J by 6 bases, leaving 10 bases between them. This CDR3 contains 14 residues. Per germline, CDR1 SEHNR and CDR2 FQNEAQ (reference sequence). The CDR3 coding sequence is TGTGCCAGCAGCTTAGGAACGACAGGCAATGAGCAGTTCTTC. Translated: CASSLGTTGNEQFF. Using reference TRBV7-9 and TRBJ2-1 for the parts outside the CDR3, the full variable domain is DTGVSQNPRHKITKRGQNVTFRCDPISEHNRLYWYRQTLGQGPEFLTYFQNEAQLEKSRLLSDRFSAERPKGSFSTLEIQRTEQGDSAMYLCASSLGTTGNEQFFGPGTRLTVL.

This chain links TRBV9 with TRBJ1-2; 11 bases align to TRBD1. The CDR3 is made up of 15 amino acids. V was clipped by 4 bases and J by 3 bases; unmatched bases: 5. Germline V gene data show CDR1 as SGDLS and CDR2 as YYNGEE. This CDR3 is CASSFRTGGDYGYTF. CDR3 in DNA: TGTGCCAGCAGCTTCCGGACAGGGGGCGACTATGGCTACACCTTC. Drawing the rest from reference TRBV9 and TRBJ1-2, the complete variable domain is DSGVTQTPKHLITATGQRVTLRCSPRSGDLSVYWYQQSLDQGLQFLIQYYNGEERAKGNILERFSAQQFPDLHSELNLSSLELGDSALYFCASSFRTGGDYGYTFGSGTRLTVV.

This clone was found once. The chain uses TRBV19 and TRBJ2-3; 7 bases match TRBD1. This CDR3 has 14 residues. The V and J ends lost 4 bases and 2 bases, in that order; junction bases with no gene match: 3. Germline lookup yields CDR1 LNHDA and CDR2 SQIVND (reference sequence). The CDR3 is CASSSRGITDTQYF. CDR3 nucleotide sequence: TGTGCCAGTAGTAGCAGGGGGATCACAGATACGCAGTATTTT.

This chain uses TRBV10-1 with TRBJ2-7; the match to TRBD2 covers 7 bases. The CDR3 covers 13 residues. The junction had 5 bases not matched to a gene; V was cut back by 2 bases and J by 7 bases. CDR1 and CDR2 from the germline V gene are WNHNN and SYGVQD (reference sequence). The CDR3 region is CASSERWRGEQYF. CDR3 sequence (DNA): TGCGCCAGCAGTGAGAGGTGGCGGGGGGAGCAGTACTTC.